The 10 T cell receptor beta chains listed next were all sequenced from one sample in a study of blood T cells in healthy people across ages. With a J-beta primer mix and a sample-barcoded 5' primer, a second PCR ran about 6 to 11 cycles. From the 5' RACE reads, TCRdb called clonotypes with MiXCR, one entry per CDR3 protein. The sample lists around 2 million distinct CDR3 sequences; about two fifths were seen once. Sequenced material: blood. The source is a human donor in good health.

This clonotype was detected many times. The chain employs TRBV7-2 and TRBJ2-7; 13 bases fit TRBD2. Looked up from germline, CDR1 is SGHTA and CDR2 is FQGNSA. CDR3 length: 15 residues. The ends lost 2 bases at V and 3 bases at J; junction bases unmatched: 1. The CDR3 reads CASSLRTSGGYEQYF. The CDR3 DNA reads TGTGCCAGCAGCTTAAGGACTAGCGGGGGCTACGAGCAGTACTTC.

As regards this clonotype: A much larger clonotype is one base distant, so this may be a read error. J is TRBJ2-4 and V is TRBV29-1; D possibly corresponds to TRBD2 (5 bases). The CDR3 contains 13 residues. CDR1 and CDR2 from the germline V gene are SQVTM and ANQGSEA. CDR3 coding DNA: TGCAGCGTTGAAGGGCTAGCCAAAAACACTCAGTACTTC. Protein: CSVEGLAKNTQYF.

This chain links TRBV20-1 with TRBJ1-6; a possible D gene is TRBD1 (6 bases). In germline, CDR1 is DFQATT, CDR2 SNEGSKA (reference sequence). Trimming pared 7 bases from V and 8 bases from J, leaving 21 bases between. CDR3 length equals 15 residues. CDR3: CSVKKDSPPYSPLHF. In DNA form, the CDR3 reads TGCAGTGTTAAGAAGGACAGTCCACCGTATTCACCCCTCCACTTT.

This chain uses TRBV2 with TRBJ1-1; D might be TRBD1 (6 bases). Germline lookup yields CDR1 SNHLY and CDR2 FYNNEI. This CDR3 has 15 residues. V was trimmed by 4 bases and J by 0 bases, leaving 12 bases between them. CDR3 amino acids: CASSGTDLMNTEAFF. CDR3 nucleotide sequence: TGTGCCAGCAGTGGGACAGACCTCATGAACACTGAAGCTTTCTTT. The whole variable domain, filled in from reference TRBV2 and TRBJ1-1, reads EPEVTQTPSHQVTQMGQEVILRCVPISNHLYFYWYRQILGQKVEFLVSFYNNEISEKSEIFDDQFSVERPDGSNFTLKIRSTKLEDSAMYFCASSGTDLMNTEAFFGQGTRLTVV.

This chain joins TRBV7-8 and TRBJ2-3; 7 bases agree with TRBD2. The germline gives CDR1 SGHVS, CDR2 FQNEAQ. The CDR3 runs 15 residues. Unmatched junction bases numbered 6, after V lost 6 bases and J lost 0 bases. The CDR3 region has the DNA TGTGCCAGCAGGTTGGGACTACTCAGCACAGATACGCAGTATTTT. It codes for CASRLGLLSTDTQYF.

The V call is TRBV30, the J call TRBJ2-7, with no clear D. V was shortened by 3 bases and J by 4 bases, with 7 bases between the two germline ends. Per germline, CDR1 GTSNPN and CDR2 SVGIG (reference sequence). The CDR3 loop spans 11 amino acids. The CDR3 protein is CAWSPSYEQYF. CDR3 bases: TGTGCCTGGAGCCCCTCATACGAGCAGTACTTC.

J is TRBJ1-2 and V is TRBV7-9; no clear D. Between the trimmed V and J ends, which lost 5 bases and 0 bases, there was a span of 7 bases. This CDR3 is 13 amino acids long. Germline V gene data show CDR1 as SEHNR and CDR2 as FQNEAQ (reference sequence). The CDR3 bases are TGTGCCAGCAGCGAATACGCTAACTATGGCTACACCTTC. Amino acid sequence: CASSEYANYGYTF.

The rearrangement uses TRBV28 and TRBJ2-6; D remains ambiguous. Trimming removed 2 bases from V and 0 bases from J, with 11 bases in between. Germline CDR1 and CDR2: MDHEN and SYDVKM. The CDR3 extends over 17 amino acids. The CDR3 loop reads CASSLPGMVSGANVLTF. The CDR3 DNA reads as TGTGCCAGCAGTTTACCAGGAATGGTCTCTGGGGCCAACGTCCTGACTTTC.

The table lists this clonotype with a count of one. The genes are TRBV7-2 and TRBJ2-5, with a weak D call TRBD1 (7 bases). The J call may be in error: the DNA end matches TRBJ2-7 better. The V gene's germline CDR1 is SGHTA and CDR2 FQGNSA. This CDR3 comprises 14 residues. The CDR3 DNA is TGTGCCAGCAGCGCCCGGACAGGACTATACGAGCAGTACTTC. Protein sequence: CASSARTGLYEQYF.

The rearrangement links TRBV6-6 to TRBJ2-5; tentatively, D is TRBD2 (7 bases). The CDR3 loop spans 16 amino acids. Germline CDR1 reads MNHNY; CDR2 reads SVGAGI (reference sequence). The V end lost 2 bases, the J end lost 5 bases, and 18 bases lay between the germline ends. The CDR3 loop is CASSYPAKGGMETQYF. CDR3 DNA sequence: TGTGCCAGCAGTTACCCGGCTAAGGGGGGGATGGAGACCCAGTACTTC.